The rows below give T cell receptor beta chains drawn from one sample of a study of cytomegalovirus exposure and HLA in healthy donors. Method: immunoSEQ multiplex PCR; TCRdb's copy keeps in-frame clones and lacks some. The data contain some 130,000 clones, roughly 74% of them seen just once; the ten biggest clones take up approximately 7.8%. Specimen: PBMCs. The receptor set was obtained from a male donor in good health and CMV-seronegative. The CDR3 runs from the conserved cysteine through the conserved F or W. D genes are given only for firm matches. Clone size appears in some rows only: once, few, many, or a class for an expanded clone.

cdr3_nt cdr3_aa d_call j_call clone_size v_call
TGTGCCAGCAGCGAACCAGGACAGGGCAACACCATATATTTT CASSEPGQGNTIYF TRBD1 TRBJ1-3 NA TRBV7-6
TGTGCCAGCAGGTCGACAGACTATAATTCACCCCTCCACTTT CASRSTDYNSPLHF NA TRBJ1-6 NA TRBV5-6
TGTGCCAGCAGTGTCCAGGTGATCAATCAGCCCCAGCATTTT CASSVQVINQPQHF NA TRBJ1-5 NA TRBV6-5
TGTGCCAGCAGCTCCAAGGGGACTAGCAAGACCGGGGAGCTGTTTTTT CASSSKGTSKTGELFF TRBD2 TRBJ2-2 NA TRBV5-4
TGTGCCAGCAGCGACAGGGTATATGGCTACACCTTC CASSDRVYGYTF TRBD1 TRBJ1-2 NA TRBV7-2
TGTGCCAGCAGCCAAGAACTAGCGAATGAGCAGTTCTTC CASSQELANEQFF TRBD2 TRBJ2-1 NA TRBV4-2
TGTGCCAGCATCGCCAGGGGCACCTACGAGCAGTACTTC CASIARGTYEQYF NA TRBJ2-7 NA TRBV7-6
TGTGCCAGCAGCCTAGGGCAGGGAGCGGGCAATGAGCAGTTCTTC CASSLGQGAGNEQFF NA TRBJ2-1 NA TRBV28
TGTGCCAGCAGTGGGGGACAGTACACCGGGGAGCTGTTTTTT CASSGGQYTGELFF TRBD1 TRBJ2-2 NA TRBV6-1
TGTGCCAGCAGTTTGATTCGGGGGGGTACAGATACGCAGTATTTT CASSLIRGGTDTQYF TRBD2 TRBJ2-3 NA TRBV28
TGCAGCCAACAGGGGATTGGGAATGAGCAGTTCTTC CSQQGIGNEQFF TRBD1 TRBJ2-1 once TRBV29-1
TGTGCCTGGAGTGTAAGGGGGTATGACACTGAAGCTTTCTTT CAWSVRGYDTEAFF NA TRBJ1-1 once TRBV30
TGTGCCAGCAGCGTAGGGACAGGGCCCTACGAGCAGTACTTC CASSVGTGPYEQYF TRBD1 TRBJ2-7 NA TRBV9
TGTGCCAGCAGTTCCAGCGGGACAGGGTCCTACGAGCAGTACTTC CASSSSGTGSYEQYF TRBD1 TRBJ2-7 few TRBV28
TGTGCCAGCAGTTTCTACCGGACAGGGGGCCACGAGCAGTACTTC CASSFYRTGGHEQYF TRBD1 TRBJ2-7 NA TRBV28
TGTGCCAGCAGTGTGACAACCGGGACTAAACCTGGAGAGACCCAGTACTTC CASSVTTGTKPGETQYF TRBD2 TRBJ2-5 NA TRBV6-1
TGTGCCAGCAGTCAACAGGGGGCGGGTCAGCCCCAGCATTTT CASSQQGAGQPQHF TRBD1 TRBJ1-5 NA TRBV6-6
TGTGCCAGCAGCGTGAACTGGCAAGAGACCCAGTACTTC CASSVNWQETQYF NA TRBJ2-5 few TRBV9
TGTGCCAGCAGTTACCAAGCGGGAGATAGCGAGCAGTACTTC CASSYQAGDSEQYF TRBD2 TRBJ2-7 NA TRBV6-5
TGTGCCAGCAGCTTAAGCGGAGTCCCCTACGAGCAGTACTTC CASSLSGVPYEQYF NA TRBJ2-7 NA TRBV7-9
TGTGCCAGCAGAAACGGGGGGGAGACCCAGTACTTC CASRNGGETQYF TRBD2 TRBJ2-5 NA TRBV7-2
TGTGCCAGCAGCCTCGGGGGATCTGAAGCTTTCTTT CASSLGGSEAFF NA TRBJ1-1 few TRBV27
TGTGCCAGCAGCTTAGAACGGGGATTTGAGCAGTACTTC CASSLERGFEQYF NA TRBJ2-7 NA TRBV11-2